These 5 T cell receptor beta chains originate from one sample sequenced in a study of cytomegalovirus exposure and HLA in healthy donors. The PCR was carried out with 60 Vbeta primers and 13 Jbeta primers. Data came from immunoSEQ multiplex PCR; TCRdb stores just in-frame clones and leaves some out. The profile shows around 180,000 clones, roughly 90% of them singletons. Sequencing was done on a sample of PBMCs. The receptors here all came from a girl under three years old in good health and CMV-seronegative.

This sequence joins TRBV5-4 and TRBJ2-1; 8 bases fit TRBD2. V shed 3 bases, J shed 6 bases, and the junction held 8 bases outside the gene matches. Per germline, CDR1 SGHNT and CDR2 YYREEE (reference sequence). The CDR3 spans 15 residues. CDR3 in amino acids: CASSSGLGRLNEQFF. CDR3 sequence (DNA): TGTGCCAGCAGCTCGGGACTAGGTCGTCTCAATGAGCAGTTCTTC. The variable domain in full, completed from reference TRBV5-4 and TRBJ2-1, reads ETGVTQSPTHLIKTRGQQVTLRCSSQSGHNTVSWYQQALGQGPQFIFQYYREEENGRGNFPPRFSGLQFPNYSSELNVNALELDDSALYLCASSSGLGRLNEQFFGPGTRLTVL.

The CDR3 nucleotides read TGTGCCAGTTCCTGGACTAGCGGGGGGGACTCCTACAATGAGCAGTTCTTC. This sequence encodes CASSWTSGGDSYNEQFF. The chain carries TRBV7-9 and TRBJ2-1; 15 bases line up with TRBD2. The CDR3 spans 17 residues. In germline, CDR1 is SEHNR, CDR2 FQNEAQ (reference sequence). The J segment lost 0 bases and the V segment lost 9 bases, leaving 6 bases of the junction unmatched.

The chain combines TRBV4-3 with TRBJ2-7; D unresolved. The CDR3 has 15 residues. Germline V CDR1 and CDR2: LGHNA, YSLEER. V dropped 0 bases and J dropped 4 bases, with 13 bases sitting between them. CDR3: CASSQESQERYEQYF. The CDR3 DNA sequence: TGCGCCAGCAGCCAAGAGTCCCAAGAGAGATACGAGCAGTACTTC.

The V gene is TRBV2, the J gene TRBJ1-2; 8 nucleotides align to TRBD1. After removal of 6 bases from V and 7 bases from J, the junction contained 16 bases not matched to a gene. Germline V lookup: CDR1 SNHLY, CDR2 FYNNEI. CDR3 size: 16 residues. The CDR3 DNA is TGTGCCAGCAGCCCTCAGGGGGCGCCAGGAGGAGGTGGCTACACCTTC. The encoded protein is CASSPQGAPGGGGYTF.

The chain uses TRBV9 and TRBJ2-7, with D tentatively TRBD2 (5 bases). In germline, CDR1 is SGDLS, CDR2 YYNGEE. The CDR3 extends over 14 amino acids. V lost 0 bases and J lost 1, with 8 bases in between. CDR3 sequence: CASSVEAGSYEQYF. The CDR3 DNA reads TGTGCCAGCAGCGTAGAGGCGGGTTCCTACGAGCAGTACTTC.